This TCR beta chain was profiled in a study of beta chain features in type 1 diabetes (dated by TCRdb to 2017 to 2018). About the full investigation: Mean age, gender distribution, total cell number and subset yield did not differ between patients and healthy donors. A total of 85 million to 110 million sorted cells were examined across all samples, and RNA yield correlated strongly with the number of cells per subset. In the study, TCRB repertoires of sorted circulating CD4+ T cell subsets from recently diagnosed type 1 diabetes patients were compared with those of matched healthy donors. Naive and central memory subsets were obtained from all 30 or so donors, but regulatory and stem cell-like memory subsets were isolated from only 8 patients and roughly eight healthy donors.

A single peripheral blood draw of 95 to 150 mL on average was collected from each donor into heparinised tubes. Naive, central memory, regulatory and stem cell-like memory CD4+ T cells were sorted on a BD FACSAria II using a panel including CD45RO, CCR7, CD25, CD127, CD95 and CD27. Every sorted population had a purity above 95%. Right away, PBMCs were isolated by Lymphoprep density gradient centrifugation and were stained directly, with no culture step. So that batch effects would be minimized, each experiment stained and sorted samples in pairs, pairing one healthy donor with one patient. Points on this clone: It lacks a known antigen. Within one base of it there is no much larger clone, and no base qualities were kept. In the same sample, other DNA sequences code for this CDR3.

The germline ends are 5 bases apart after V is trimmed by 0 bases and J by 1 base. From the germline V gene, CDR1 is KGHSH and CDR2 is LQKENI. From the cysteine through the phenylalanine, the CDR3 covers 14 amino acids. Only CDR3 DNA is held: 42 bases, read in frame from base 1. Broader findings and caveats from the paper: Sequencing cDNA rather than genomic DNA could over-represent highly expressing activated cells, although activation and CD3 levels did not differ between groups. Naive, central memory and regulatory TCRB repertoires appeared to be more alike among patients than among healthy donors. PCR might favor shorter templates, but patient and control samples were amplified and corrected together, so any skew would affect both groups equally. Type 1 diabetes patients showed a moderate but significant shortening of TCRB CDR3 length in all four CD4+ subsets. Patients with type 1 diabetes made fewer insertions and deleted more nucleotides at VDJ recombination sites, implying thymic rearrangement abnormalities. Because the HLA sub-analyses included only small numbers of individuals, any influence of HLA type on TCRB rearrangement was left unresolved.

The entire isolated RNA was reverse transcribed using the High Capacity cDNA Reverse Transcription Kit, and thus expressed TCRB transcripts were sequenced. Naive, central memory and regulatory T cell samples underwent deep immunoSEQ sequencing, averaging around 3.7 million total reads per sample. Sorted cells were lysed in RLT buffer, and RNA was extracted using DNase-treated RNeasy Micro or Mini kits according to cell number. Each cell subset was processed separately to prevent cross-contamination, with patient and healthy donor samples processed together. The immunoSEQ multiplex PCR was used to amplify TCRB sequences from cDNA, generating 87-bp fragments that spanned the CDR3 region. Sequencing of the amplicons was done on the Illumina HiSeq platform. The original methods were these. Synthetic template baselines were used to correct PCR bias computationally, reads within Hamming distance 2 were collapsed together, and singletons that could not be merged were discarded. Reads were aligned against IMGT to assign V, D and J genes, CDR3 length and insertions or deletions at six rearrangement sites. Within each subset, clonotype counts were normalized to the number of sorted cells before true diversity and Gini coefficients were calculated with the tcR R package. The overlap coefficient, calculated on TCRB nucleotide sequences, was used to measure repertoire sharing. As a proxy for the pre-selection repertoire, out-of-frame TCRB sequences from naive cells were analyzed. The source is immuneACCESS, and TCRdb retained only in-frame sequences with V and J called. Part of the clones is not carried over; for the studies checked, unresolved V genes explain less than half of this, and the remainder is unexplained. The DNA was the basis for D and trimming; V, J and clone size are from that table. Across this sample there are roughly 400,000 clones, with roughly 15% seen only once. Approximately 0.019% of the sample is in the top ten clones.

The sequenced sample consisted of naive CD4+ T cells from blood. The cell subset or site label, as the study defines it: true naive CD4+ T cells. The rearranged segments are TRBV18 and TRBJ2-3; no D segment can be confidently identified. The TCR was taken from a woman aged 18-35 years in good health. The CDR3 is CASSPPSGTDTQYF. In nucleotides, the sequence is TGTGCCAGCTCACCACCGAGCGGCACAGATACGCAGTATTTT. The variable domain in full, with residues beyond the CDR3 obtained from the reference TRBV18 and TRBJ2-3 genes, is NAGVMQNPRHLVRRRGQEARLRCSPMKGHSHVYWYRQLPEEGLKFMVYLQKENIIDESGMPKERFSAEFPKEGPSILRIQQVVRGDSAAYFCASSPPSGTDTQYFGPGTRLTVL.